These 4 T cell receptor beta chains share one sample of origin, sequenced in a study of shared clonotypes between healthy human individuals. Assay: immunoSEQ multiplex PCR; the TCRdb copy retains only in-frame clones and omits some. The sample records a few million clones, around nine tenths being singletons. Sample: naive CD4+ T cells sorted from blood. Described subset: CD45RA+ positively selected. Receptors originate from a man aged 18 to 29 in good health.

V is TRBV18 and J is TRBJ2-5; weak D call: TRBD2 (6 bases). Germline-derived CDR1 and CDR2 are KGHSH and LQKENI. The ends were cut back, 4 bases at V and 5 bases at J, with 11 bases in the middle. The CDR3 runs 13 residues. The CDR3 reads CASSQSGGETQYF. CDR3 nucleotides: TGTGCCAGCTCACAGTCCGGAGGGGAGACCCAGTACTTC.

This chain links TRBV10-1 with TRBJ2-1; 7 bases fit TRBD2. J was trimmed by 7 bases and V by 4 bases; bases with no gene match: 7. The germline V gene has CDR1 WNHNN and CDR2 SYGVQD (reference sequence). CDR3 length: 14 residues. Here the CDR3 DNA reads TGCGCCAGCAGTGGGGGGGGACTGGCGAATGAGCAGTTCTTC. This gives the protein CASSGGGLANEQFF.

J is TRBJ1-2 and V is TRBV6-5; a weak D match, TRBD1 (5 bases). Germline CDR1 and CDR2: MNHEY and SVGAGI. V was cut by 0 bases and J by 8 bases, with 13 bases left in between. The CDR3 is 14 residues long. The chain's CDR3 is CASSYSSGGGGYTF. The DNA of the CDR3 is TGTGCCAGCAGTTACTCGAGTGGGGGTGGCGGCTACACCTTC.

This chain uses TRBV11-3 with TRBJ2-5; D is unclear. Judging by the DNA end, TRBJ2-7 fits better; the J call may be wrong. Germline V CDR1 and CDR2: SGHNT, YENEEA. This CDR3 spans 13 amino acids. CDR3 sequence (DNA): TGTGCCAGCAGCTTAGGTGAGGTGGGCGAGCAGTACTTC. Its protein is CASSLGEVGEQYF.